These T cell receptor beta chains were read from a single sample in a study of T-cell reconstitution after alpha-beta-depleted transplantation in children. In TCRdb, the PCR reads were re-called with MiXCR into one record per CDR3 protein. The table records roughly 420,000 distinct CDR3 sequences, roughly 17% of them present only once. Specimen: PBMCs, mostly from graft donor cells, collected 360 days after TCRalphabeta/CD19-depleted stem cell transplant. The receptors derive from a boy in the first two years of life who had a stem cell transplant for Wiskott-Aldrich syndrome, so the T cells may come from the graft donor. Each CDR3 is given with its conserved first and last residue. Fields, in order: J gene, clone size, V gene, D gene, CDR3 DNA, CDR3 protein. D genes are given only for firm matches. Size values are once, few and many counts, or a class for expanded clones, and some rows have none.

j_gene: TRBJ1-2
abundance: -
v_gene: TRBV3-1
d_gene: -
CDR3nt: TGTGCCAGCAGCCAAGGGAACGGGCGCGCCTTTGGCTACACCTTC
CDR3aa: CASSQGNGRAFGYTF

j_gene: TRBJ1-4
abundance: few
v_gene: TRBV29-1
d_gene: -
CDR3nt: TGCAGCGTTGAACCAGGCTCAACTAATGAAAAACTGTTTTTT
CDR3aa: CSVEPGSTNEKLFF

j_gene: TRBJ2-7
abundance: few
v_gene: TRBV11-2
d_gene: -
CDR3nt: TGTGCCAGCAGCCTCTCTAGGAGGGGAAAGGGCCATTTACTCGAGCAGTACTTC
CDR3aa: CASSLSRRGKGHLLEQYF

j_gene: TRBJ1-5
abundance: -
v_gene: TRBV7-2
d_gene: -
CDR3nt: TGTGCCAGCAGCTTAATCAGCTTTTATCAGCCCCAGCATTTT
CDR3aa: CASSLISFYQPQHF

j_gene: TRBJ2-2
abundance: few
v_gene: TRBV7-9
d_gene: TRBD1
CDR3nt: TGTGCCAGCAGCCGACAGGGCCGCACCGGGGAGCTGTTTTTT
CDR3aa: CASSRQGRTGELFF

j_gene: TRBJ2-1
abundance: -
v_gene: TRBV5-1
d_gene: TRBD2
CDR3nt: TGCGCCAGCAGCCCCCTGCCTAGCGGCAATGAGCAGTTCTTC
CDR3aa: CASSPLPSGNEQFF

j_gene: TRBJ2-1
abundance: few
v_gene: TRBV24-1
d_gene: TRBD1
CDR3nt: TGTGCCACCAGTGAACCTCCCGGGACAGGGGGCTACAATGAGCAGTTCTTC
CDR3aa: CATSEPPGTGGYNEQFF

j_gene: TRBJ2-1
abundance: -
v_gene: TRBV10-3
d_gene: TRBD2
CDR3nt: TGTGCCATCAGTGCGGGGACTAGCGGCTACAATGAGCAGTTCTTC
CDR3aa: CAISAGTSGYNEQFF

j_gene: TRBJ1-2
abundance: -
v_gene: TRBV12-3/TRBV12-4
d_gene: -
CDR3nt: TGTGCCAGCAGTTTCGGGGATTTTAACTATGGCTACACCTTC
CDR3aa: CASSFGDFNYGYTF

j_gene: TRBJ1-4
abundance: -
v_gene: TRBV15
d_gene: TRBD1
CDR3nt: TGTGCCACCAGCAGTTGGGACAGCCCTAATGAAAAACTGTTTTTT
CDR3aa: CATSSWDSPNEKLFF

j_gene: TRBJ1-6
abundance: few
v_gene: TRBV4-2
d_gene: -
CDR3nt: TGTGCCAGCAGCCAAGAGATGGTGGATTCACCCCTCCACTTT
CDR3aa: CASSQEMVDSPLHF

j_gene: TRBJ2-1
abundance: -
v_gene: TRBV6-2/TRBV6-3
d_gene: -
CDR3nt: TGTGCCAGCAGTTACTCGGGACCACACATGCAGTTCTTC
CDR3aa: CASSYSGPHMQFF

j_gene: TRBJ2-7
abundance: -
v_gene: TRBV6-6
d_gene: TRBD2
CDR3nt: TGTGCCAGCAGTCAGGGTAGACTAGCGGCGAGCTCCTACGAGCAGTACTTC
CDR3aa: CASSQGRLAASSYEQYF

j_gene: TRBJ2-3
abundance: few
v_gene: TRBV3-1
d_gene: -
CDR3nt: TGTGCCAGCAGCCAAGAAGTCGGACGCCGCACAGATACGCAGTATTTT
CDR3aa: CASSQEVGRRTDTQYF

j_gene: TRBJ2-1
abundance: -
v_gene: TRBV12-3/TRBV12-4
d_gene: -
CDR3nt: TGTGCCAGCGGGGGTAATGGTGAGCAGTTCTTC
CDR3aa: CASGGNGEQFF

j_gene: TRBJ2-3
abundance: -
v_gene: TRBV4-3
d_gene: TRBD1
CDR3nt: TGCGCCAGCAGCCAGCGATCCGGGACAGCTTCTCCTAGCACAGATACGCAGTATTTT
CDR3aa: CASSQRSGTASPSTDTQYF

j_gene: TRBJ2-2
abundance: many
v_gene: TRBV29-1
d_gene: TRBD2
CDR3nt: TGCAGCGTTGAAAGGGCTAGCGGTCACGGGGAGCTGTTTTTT
CDR3aa: CSVERASGHGELFF

j_gene: TRBJ2-4
abundance: few
v_gene: TRBV4-3
d_gene: -
CDR3nt: TGCGCCAGCAGCCAAGGGGGGGGGCCGAGGGCCAAAAACATTCAGTACTTC
CDR3aa: CASSQGGGPRAKNIQYF

j_gene: TRBJ2-7
abundance: -
v_gene: TRBV6-1
d_gene: -
CDR3nt: TGTGCCAGCGGGTTCTTGGGTTCCTACGAGCAGTACTTC
CDR3aa: CASGFLGSYEQYF

j_gene: TRBJ2-7
abundance: -
v_gene: TRBV18
d_gene: -
CDR3nt: TGTGCCAGCTCACCACACCAATTGGCAGGGGGGAAGTACGAGCAGTACTTC
CDR3aa: CASSPHQLAGGKYEQYF

j_gene: TRBJ2-3
abundance: -
v_gene: TRBV7-9
d_gene: -
CDR3nt: TGTGCCAGCAGCTTAAAGGTTTCTAGCAAGGGCACAGATACGCAGTATTTT
CDR3aa: CASSLKVSSKGTDTQYF

j_gene: TRBJ2-2
abundance: few
v_gene: TRBV28
d_gene: TRBD1
CDR3nt: TGTGCCAGCAGGAGTACAGGGGAGTCCGGGGAGCTGTTTTTT
CDR3aa: CASRSTGESGELFF

j_gene: TRBJ2-7
abundance: few
v_gene: TRBV20-1
d_gene: TRBD1
CDR3nt: TGCAGTGCACCCTCGGGACAGGGTCTCTACGAGCAGTACTTC
CDR3aa: CSAPSGQGLYEQYF

j_gene: TRBJ2-7
abundance: few
v_gene: TRBV28
d_gene: -
CDR3nt: TGTGCCAGCAGATCTTTCGGGGTTCCCCTCTACGAGCAGTACTTC
CDR3aa: CASRSFGVPLYEQYF

j_gene: TRBJ2-3
abundance: few
v_gene: TRBV4-3
d_gene: -
CDR3nt: TGCGCCAGCAGCCCCATGCACCTATCAGATACGCAGTATTTT
CDR3aa: CASSPMHLSDTQYF

j_gene: TRBJ2-1
abundance: -
v_gene: TRBV7-9
d_gene: -
CDR3nt: TGTGCCAGCAGCGCCCGACTAGTCAACAATGAGCAGTTCTTC
CDR3aa: CASSARLVNNEQFF

j_gene: TRBJ2-5
abundance: -
v_gene: TRBV20-1
d_gene: TRBD2
CDR3nt: TGCAGTGCTCCCCACAGCGGGAGGGGTCAAGAGACCCAGTACTTC
CDR3aa: CSAPHSGRGQETQYF

j_gene: TRBJ2-1
abundance: many
v_gene: TRBV11-1
d_gene: TRBD2
CDR3nt: TGTGCCAGCAGGCCTACTAGCGGGAGACCCTCCTACAATGAGCAGTTCTTC
CDR3aa: CASRPTSGRPSYNEQFF

j_gene: TRBJ2-3
abundance: few
v_gene: TRBV29-1
d_gene: TRBD2
CDR3nt: TGCAGTGCGGGGGCCCTTAGCGGGAAGGGGACAGATACGCAGTATTTT
CDR3aa: CSAGALSGKGTDTQYF

j_gene: TRBJ2-1
abundance: few
v_gene: TRBV7-9
d_gene: TRBD2
CDR3nt: TGTGCCAGCAGCCAACTGACTAGCTTTGCAGATGAGCAGTTCTTC
CDR3aa: CASSQLTSFADEQFF

j_gene: TRBJ2-2
abundance: many
v_gene: TRBV4-1
d_gene: -
CDR3nt: TGCGCCAGCAGCCAAGGACAGCTTTTCACCGGGGAGCTGTTTTTT
CDR3aa: CASSQGQLFTGELFF

j_gene: TRBJ2-1
abundance: few
v_gene: TRBV28
d_gene: TRBD1
CDR3nt: TGTGCCAGCAGTTTGCTGGGCAGGGGGTCTGAGCAGTTCTTC
CDR3aa: CASSLLGRGSEQFF

j_gene: TRBJ1-6
abundance: -
v_gene: TRBV7-2
d_gene: -
CDR3nt: TGTGCCAGCAGCTTTTTGCGCCCCCGTCTTAATTCACCCCTCCACTTT
CDR3aa: CASSFLRPRLNSPLHF

j_gene: TRBJ2-7
abundance: -
v_gene: TRBV5-1
d_gene: -
CDR3nt: TGCGCCAGCAGTCCTATACCAGGGCGGTCAAGCTCCTACGAGCAGTACTTC
CDR3aa: CASSPIPGRSSSYEQYF

j_gene: TRBJ2-2
abundance: few
v_gene: TRBV4-1
d_gene: TRBD2
CDR3nt: TGCGCCAGCAGCCATGGACTAGCGAAAAGGACCGGGGAGCTGTTTTTT
CDR3aa: CASSHGLAKRTGELFF

j_gene: TRBJ2-3
abundance: -
v_gene: TRBV5-1
d_gene: -
CDR3nt: TGCGCCAGCAGCTTGGCCGCGGCTAGCACAGATACGCAGTATTTT
CDR3aa: CASSLAAASTDTQYF

j_gene: TRBJ2-5
abundance: -
v_gene: TRBV29-1
d_gene: -
CDR3nt: TGCAGCGTTGGGGGGGCGCGGGAGACCCAGTACTTC
CDR3aa: CSVGGARETQYF

j_gene: TRBJ2-7
abundance: few
v_gene: TRBV6-1
d_gene: -
CDR3nt: TGTGCCAGCAGTCCCTCCGGGGGACATACCTCCTACGAGCAGTACTTC
CDR3aa: CASSPSGGHTSYEQYF

j_gene: TRBJ2-2
abundance: -
v_gene: TRBV28
d_gene: -
CDR3nt: TGTGCCAGCAGTTTGAGGAAGGGATACACCGGGGAGCTGTTTTTT
CDR3aa: CASSLRKGYTGELFF

j_gene: TRBJ2-3
abundance: -
v_gene: TRBV20-1
d_gene: TRBD2
CDR3nt: TGCAGTGCTCCCCGGCGGGAGACAGATACGCAGTATTTT
CDR3aa: CSAPRRETDTQYF

j_gene: TRBJ1-6
abundance: few
v_gene: TRBV10-3
d_gene: -
CDR3nt: TGTGCCATCAGTGTCGACCTTAATTCACCCCTCCACTTT
CDR3aa: CAISVDLNSPLHF

j_gene: TRBJ1-5
abundance: few
v_gene: TRBV4-2
d_gene: -
CDR3nt: TGTGCCAGCAGCCAAGTTGGGGATCAGCCCCAGCATTTT
CDR3aa: CASSQVGDQPQHF

j_gene: TRBJ1-1
abundance: -
v_gene: TRBV7-8
d_gene: -
CDR3nt: TGTGCCAGCAGCTTGTGGGTAGACACTGAAGCTTTCTTT
CDR3aa: CASSLWVDTEAFF

j_gene: TRBJ2-6
abundance: -
v_gene: TRBV7-8
d_gene: -
CDR3nt: TGTGCCAGCAGCTTAGAAGTAGGATACTCTGGGGCCAACGTCCTGACTTTC
CDR3aa: CASSLEVGYSGANVLTF

j_gene: TRBJ2-3
abundance: -
v_gene: TRBV7-6
d_gene: -
CDR3nt: TGTGCCAGCAGCTTAAGTTTTTTAGAGACAGATACGCAGTATTTT
CDR3aa: CASSLSFLETDTQYF